Below are 14 T cell receptor beta chains sequenced from a single sample in a study of blood T cell repertoires in COVID-19 (dated by TCRdb to 2020 to 2021). Library generation was performed with the immunoSEQ multiplex PCR assay. TCRdb limited this immuneACCESS table to in-frame rearrangements with V and J called. A share of clones is missing; checked studies link under half to unresolved V genes, and the rest is unexplained. Recorded for this sample are about 270,000 clones; 85% to 90% of them occurred a single time. The biggest ten clones account for 4.1% of the sample. Material for sequencing was PBMCs or T cells enriched from blood (not recorded which). The receptors originated from a young woman with acute COVID-19.

This rearrangement joins TRBV7-9 to TRBJ2-3, with TRBD1 matching over 8 bases. CDR1 SEHNR and CDR2 FQNEAQ come from the germline V gene (reference sequence). The CDR3 is 17 amino acids. V lost 3 bases to trimming and J lost 6 bases; unmatched junction nucleotides: 14. The CDR3 region has the DNA TGTGCCAGCAGCTTGGACAGGGTGGGGATTTGGTGGGATACGCAGTATTTT. Translating it yields CASSLDRVGIWWDTQYF.

The chain employs TRBV11-1 and TRBJ2-3; D perhaps matches TRBD1 (7 bases). The germline V gene has CDR1 SGHAT and CDR2 FQDESV (reference sequence). Trimming left V 4 bases short and J 0 bases short, with 14 bases between. There are 16 residues in the CDR3. The CDR3 nucleotides read TGTGCCAGCAGCTCAGGGCAGGGGGGAAGCACAGATACGCAGTATTTT. Residues: CASSSGQGGSTDTQYF.

The chain joins TRBV18 to TRBJ2-1, with TRBD2 matching over 9 bases. The CDR3 is made up of 16 amino acids. Germline CDR1 and CDR2: KGHSH and LQKENI. V lost 4 bases to trimming and J lost 4 bases; unmatched junction nucleotides: 8. The CDR3: CASSQISGSPYNEQFF. CDR3 coding DNA: TGTGCCAGCTCACAGATTAGCGGGAGCCCTTACAATGAGCAGTTCTTC.

The genes are TRBV2 and TRBJ1-5; a weak D match, TRBD1 (6 bases). CDR3 length: 16 residues. Trimming cost V 0 bases and J 8 bases, with 17 bases left between them. The germline V gene encodes CDR1 SNHLY and CDR2 FYNNEI. The CDR3 bases are TGTGCCAGCAGTGAAGCGCTCGGGGGGGGCTTTGAGCCCCAGCATTTT. Residues: CASSEALGGGFEPQHF.

This sequence joins TRBV7-2 and TRBJ2-7; perhaps TRBD1 as D (6 bases). Deletions cut 4 bases from V and 9 bases from J, with 13 bases between. CDR1 and CDR2 (germline): SGHTA, FQGNSA. This CDR3 contains 12 residues. This CDR3 reads CASSSTGSAQYF. CDR3 sequence (DNA): TGTGCCAGCAGCTCTACAGGGTCGGCGCAGTACTTC. Based on the CDR3 plus reference TRBV7-2 and TRBJ2-7, the full variable domain is GAGVSQSPSNKVTEKGKDVELRCDPISGHTALYWYRQSLGQGLEFLIYFQGNSAPDKSGLPSDRFSAERTGGSVSTLTIQRTQQEDSAVYLCASSSTGSAQYFGPGTRLTVT.

The genes are TRBV14 and TRBJ2-2; TRBD2 might be the D (6 bases). The germline V gene has CDR1 SGHDN and CDR2 FVKESK. This CDR3 comprises 18 residues. V was trimmed by 4 bases and J by 7 bases, leaving 25 bases between them. The CDR3 loop reads CASSRTSGGTGRVGELFF. CDR3 in DNA: TGTGCCAGCAGCCGAACTAGTGGCGGGACCGGACGGGTCGGGGAGCTGTTTTTT.

The chain is built from TRBV6-5 and TRBJ2-3; no firm D call. V gave up 7 bases and J gave up 0 bases, with 11 bases separating them. Germline V gene data show CDR1 as MNHEY and CDR2 as SVGAGI. CDR3 size: 14 residues. The CDR3 DNA follows: TGTGCCAGCAAGGATAGCTGGAGCACAGATACGCAGTATTTT. Translated, it gives CASKDSWSTDTQYF.

This clone was recorded once. The CDR3 DNA is TGTGCCAGCAGCTTGGACGACATCGGCACAGATACGCAGTATTTT. It encodes CASSLDDIGTDTQYF. The chain is built from TRBV5-4 and TRBJ2-3; D remains ambiguous. From germline, CDR1 is SGHNT and CDR2 YYREEE (reference sequence). Trimming stripped 0 bases from V and 1 base from J, with 9 bases between. This CDR3 has 15 residues.

This chain joins TRBV9 and TRBJ2-2, with TRBD2 matching over 15 bases. V trimming: 4 bases; J trimming: 6 bases; junction bases outside the gene matches: 10. The CDR3 sequence is 18 residues long. Germline CDR1 is SGDLS and CDR2 is YYNGEE. This CDR3 is CASSYRTSGGVRSGELFF. CDR3 nucleotides: TGTGCCAGCAGCTACCGGACTAGCGGGGGGGTGCGCTCCGGGGAGCTGTTTTTT.

This chain links TRBV27 with TRBJ2-3; no firm D call. This CDR3 spans 13 amino acids. In germline, CDR1 is MNHEY, CDR2 SMNVEV (reference sequence). With 3 bases removed from V and 5 bases from J, the gap between germline ends came to 9 bases. DNA for the CDR3: TGTGCCAGCAGTTTGTCCCGCGGAGATACGCAGTATTTT. Translated: CASSLSRGDTQYF.

This chain joins TRBV25-1 and TRBJ1-4; D is unclear. Germline CDR1 reads MGHDK; CDR2 reads SYGVNS. The CDR3 consists of 14 residues. The V and J ends lost 4 bases and 5 bases respectively, with 11 bases between them. The CDR3 bases are TGTGCCAGCAGTGTCATGGAGGGAAATGAAAAACTGTTTTTT. Translated, it gives CASSVMEGNEKLFF.

The V call is TRBV27, the J call TRBJ2-7; 8 nucleotides agree with TRBD1. The CDR3 totals 15 residues. V shed 5 bases, J shed 5 bases, and the junction held 11 bases outside the gene matches. The germline gives CDR1 MNHEY, CDR2 SMNVEV (reference sequence). CDR3 sequence (DNA): TGTGCCAGCAGTCCCTCGTGGGCAGGGGGCAACGAGCAGTACTTC. Amino acid sequence: CASSPSWAGGNEQYF.

The chain couples TRBV4-3 to TRBJ2-7, with 7 bases aligning to TRBD1. Germline assignment: CDR1 LGHNA and CDR2 YSLEER. This CDR3 spans 14 amino acids. J lost 6 bases, V lost 0 bases, and 5 bases had no gene match. Here the CDR3 DNA reads TGCGCCAGCAGCCAAGATGTAGGGGACAGCGAGCAGTACTTC. Translating gives CASSQDVGDSEQYF.

The chain is built from TRBV5-4 and TRBJ1-1; TRBD1 is a possible D gene (6 bases). The CDR3 has 14 residues. V gave up 0 bases and J gave up 4 bases, with 10 bases separating them. The V gene's germline CDR1 is SGHNT and CDR2 YYREEE (reference sequence). CDR3 residues: CASSLARGPTEAFF. DNA for the CDR3: TGTGCCAGCAGCTTGGCCAGGGGACCCACTGAAGCTTTCTTT.